The present T cell receptor (beta chain) was sequenced within a study of a mutant IDH1 vaccine in newly diagnosed glioma. Study context: Treated patients showed a male proportion of roughly 62%, a female proportion of around 40%, and a mean age of around 40 years.

Stated time point: baseline, week 1 (first vaccination visit). Treatment here: pre-vaccination baseline after standard-of-care therapy. Study observations and caveats: No link was apparently found between pseudoprogression and changes in top peripheral T cell clonotypes.

Using immunoSEQ multiplex PCR, the repertoire was profiled, and TCRdb retains in-frame clones only, with some absent. The sample contains 30,000 or so clones, over 70% of which appear only once. The germline CDR1 and CDR2 sequences are ENHRY and SYGVKD. Trimming removed 4 bases from V and 5 bases from J, with 27 bases in between. The CDR3 extends over 18 amino acids. As concerns this clone: Antigen specificity is unknown.

The V call is TRBV10-3, the J call TRBJ2-7; weak D call: TRBD1 (7 bases). This clonotype originated in a man younger than 40 with glioma. Here the sequenced sample was PBMCs, taken from a glioma patient treated with radiotherapy, temozolomide or both. CDR3 loop: CAISGLGTGGGTDNEQYF. CDR3 sequence (DNA): TGTGCCATCAGTGGGCTTGGGACCGGTGGCGGGACAGACAACGAGCAGTACTTC.